A selection of T cell receptor beta chains follows, all from one sample in a study of vaccination and CD4 T cells after COVID-19. TCRdb re-analysed the PCR reads in MiXCR, keeping a single row per CDR3 protein. The sample holds approximately 18,000 distinct CDR3 sequences; around 50% are singletons and the top ten take under 20%. These receptors lack a known antigen. The specimen comprised CD4+ T cells from blood, cultured in vitro, sampled about 7 months after SARS-CoV-2 vaccination. These receptors were obtained from a human donor who had recovered from COVID-19. Each CDR3 is given with its conserved first and last residue. A D gene is named only where the DNA matches it firmly. A clone size is listed for some rows: how often the clone was seen (once, few, many), or a class if it is expanded.

CSARDSAGNTIYF TGCAGTGCTAGAGACTCGGCTGGAAACACCATATATTTT TRBV20-1 13 TRBJ1-3 NA NA
CASSDPGQGSETQYF TGTGCCAGCAGTGACCCCGGGCAGGGATCGGAGACCCAGTACTTC TRBV6-1 15 TRBJ2-5 NA few
CASSPPLAGGFYNEQFF TGTGCCAGCAGCCCCCCTCTTGCGGGAGGGTTTTACAATGAGCAGTTCTTC TRBV6-1 17 TRBJ2-1 TRBD2 NA
CASSSLRQGVNEQYF TGTGCCAGCAGCTCCCTGCGACAGGGGGTTAACGAGCAGTACTTC TRBV11-3 15 TRBJ2-7 TRBD1 NA
CASSGLVSSKIQFF TGTGCCAGCAGCGGCCTGGTGTCTAGCAAAATACAGTTCTTC TRBV9 14 TRBJ2-1 NA NA
CASSRWGPQQNTEAFF TGTGCCAGCAGCCGGTGGGGTCCACAACAGAACACTGAAGCTTTCTTT TRBV7-3 16 TRBJ1-1 NA NA
CSARDTSTNQPQHF TGCAGTGCTAGAGACACCTCAACAAATCAGCCCCAGCATTTT TRBV20-1 14 TRBJ1-5 NA few
CASSYGPGQGFHEQYF TGTGCCAGCAGTTACGGGCCGGGACAGGGCTTCCACGAGCAGTACTTC TRBV6-5 16 TRBJ2-7 TRBD1 few
CASSVGEAGETQYF TGTGCCAGCAGTGTTGGGGAGGCAGGAGAGACCCAGTACTTC TRBV6-1 14 TRBJ2-5 NA once
CASFPGLLFPYNEQFF TGTGCCAGCTTTCCGGGACTCTTATTTCCCTACAATGAGCAGTTCTTC TRBV7-6 16 TRBJ2-1 NA few
CATQAGTSLLGELFF TGTGCCACCCAAGCCGGGACTAGTCTTCTCGGGGAGCTGTTTTTT TRBV15 15 TRBJ2-2 TRBD2 NA
CASSLRDNYGYTF TGTGCCAGCAGCTTACGCGATAACTATGGCTACACCTTC TRBV7-9 13 TRBJ1-2 NA few
CASSPSNRGLYEQYF TGTGCCAGTAGCCCCAGCAACAGGGGGCTTTACGAGCAGTACTTC TRBV19 15 TRBJ2-7 TRBD1 NA
CASSKVGAASYQPQHF TGTGCCAGTAGTAAGGTGGGGGCCGCAAGTTATCAGCCCCAGCATTTT TRBV19 16 TRBJ1-5 NA few
CASSLEFKWGDRASSYEQYF TGTGCCAGCAGCTTAGAATTTAAATGGGGAGACAGGGCTAGCTCCTACGAGCAGTACTTC TRBV7-2 20 TRBJ2-7 TRBD1 NA
CAIRPGLAGDNEQYF TGTGCCATCAGACCGGGACTAGCGGGAGATAACGAGCAGTACTTC TRBV10-3 15 TRBJ2-7 TRBD2 NA